Listed here are 13 T cell receptor beta chains from one sample, sequenced in a study of T cell changes during pregnancy in multiple sclerosis. The method was immunoSEQ multiplex PCR; TCRdb's version includes in-frame clones alone and lacks a portion of them. The table has about 5,200 clones, roughly four fifths seen once; the top ten hold about a sixth. Source: CD8+ T cells from peripheral blood mononuclear cells, taken in the second trimester of pregnancy. These receptors were collected from a female donor in good health, enrolled as a control in a pregnancy study.

V and J are TRBV7-2 and TRBJ2-5; possible D gene TRBD2, 5 bases. This CDR3 is built from 14 residues. In germline, CDR1 is SGHTA, CDR2 FQGNSA. V lost 4 bases and J 2 bases, leaving 11 bases between the germline ends. CDR3 residues: CASSSSGAQETQYF. The DNA for the CDR3 is TGTGCCAGCAGCTCAAGCGGAGCACAAGAGACCCAGTACTTC.

V is TRBV7-9 and J is TRBJ2-5; 9 bases are a match to TRBD2. From germline, CDR1 is SEHNR and CDR2 FQNEAQ (reference sequence). The ends lost 6 bases at V and 4 bases at J; junction bases unmatched: 6. The length of the CDR3 is 14 residues. The CDR3 DNA reads as TGTGCCAGCAGGCGCGGGGGGGCCGGAGAGACCCAGTACTTC. This sequence encodes CASRRGGAGETQYF.

The J gene is TRBJ2-4, the V gene TRBV28; 15 nucleotides line up with TRBD2. V gave up 7 bases and J gave up 4 bases; unmatched junction bases: 14. Germline lookup yields CDR1 MDHEN and CDR2 SYDVKM. This CDR3 region has 19 residues. The CDR3 bases are TGTGCCAGCACTGACAGAAGGACTAGCGGGAGGGCCTCTAAAAACATTCAGTACTTC. Translated: CASTDRRTSGRASKNIQYF.

The chain recombines TRBV5-1 with TRBJ1-3; TRBD1 matches at 9 bases. Germline CDR1 reads SGHRS; CDR2 reads YFSETQ. The CDR3 contains 16 residues. V gave up 4 bases and J gave up 0 bases; unmatched junction bases: 5. The CDR3 DNA sequence: TGCGCCAGCAGCCCCGACAGGGGGATCTCTGGAAACACCATATATTTT. Its protein is CASSPDRGISGNTIYF.

V gene TRBV27 combines with J gene TRBJ1-4; perhaps TRBD1 as D (6 bases). This CDR3 comprises 23 residues. Per germline, CDR1 MNHEY and CDR2 SMNVEV (reference sequence). The ends were cut back, 5 bases at V and 8 bases at J, with 42 bases in the middle. The CDR3 DNA sequence: TGTGCCAGCAGTGGGCTACCGGGACACCAACTTTGGAAAAGCGAGGGGCCGAGGGAAAAACTGTTTTTT. Amino acid sequence: CASSGLPGHQLWKSEGPREKLFF.

By share, this clone counts as large. The chain couples TRBV30 to TRBJ1-1; 8 bases are a match to TRBD1. The CDR3 extends over 15 amino acids. In germline, CDR1 is GTSNPN, CDR2 SVGIG (reference sequence). V dropped 1 base and J dropped 4; count of bases not matched to a gene: 8. The CDR3 spells CAWSEGQGIGTEAFF. The CDR3 DNA follows: TGTGCCTGGAGTGAAGGACAGGGAATAGGCACTGAAGCTTTCTTT.

V usage is TRBV27 and J usage is TRBJ2-7, with D possibly being TRBD1 (5 bases). Germline V lookup: CDR1 MNHEY, CDR2 SMNVEV (reference sequence). The V end lost 5 bases, the J end lost 5 bases, and 19 bases lay between the germline ends. The CDR3 extends over 15 amino acids. CDR3 in amino acids: CASSRLRVLQDEQYF. The CDR3 DNA reads TGTGCCAGCAGTAGACTCCGGGTTTTACAGGACGAGCAGTACTTC.

The chain uses TRBV6-6 and TRBJ1-1; 8 positions match TRBD1. Germline-derived CDR1 and CDR2 are MNHNY and SVGAGI (reference sequence). The CDR3 has 13 amino acids. Germline trimming cut 6 bases from V and 4 bases from J; bases unmatched to any gene: 4. The DNA for the CDR3 is TGTGCCAGCAGCTCAGGGGGCGGCACTGAAGCTTTCTTT. Translation gives CASSSGGGTEAFF.

The chain uses TRBV6-4 and TRBJ1-6; the D is unclear. The CDR3 extends over 15 amino acids. Germline CDR1 MRHNA, CDR2 SNTAGT. The V and J ends lost 6 bases and 4 bases respectively, with 13 bases between them. The CDR3 coding sequence is TGTGCCAGCAGCGAGGGCGGCGGGTATAATTCACCCCTCCACTTT. It yields the protein CASSEGGGYNSPLHF.

V gene TRBV6-4 combines with J gene TRBJ2-2; 10 positions match TRBD2. Germline V gene lookup returns CDR1 MRHNA and CDR2 SNTAGT. The CDR3 has 14 residues. V shed 7 bases and J 5 bases; nucleotides not matched to a gene: 4. The CDR3 is CASTSSGSTGELFF. CDR3 bases: TGTGCCAGCACTTCTAGCGGGAGTACCGGGGAGCTGTTTTTT.

This rearrangement joins TRBV28 to TRBJ1-1; possible D gene TRBD1, 6 bases. The CDR3 extends over 16 amino acids. V was pared by 5 bases and J by 1 base, with 17 bases between. Germline lookup yields CDR1 MDHEN and CDR2 SYDVKM. In DNA form, the CDR3 reads TGTGCCAGCAGTCCCATCGGACAGATATCGAACACTGAAGCTTTCTTT. It encodes CASSPIGQISNTEAFF.

The chain uses TRBV6-4 and TRBJ2-2, with unresolved D. This CDR3 region has 18 residues. Germline V gene lookup returns CDR1 MRHNA and CDR2 SNTAGT. Trimming pared 0 bases from V and 2 bases from J, leaving 16 bases between. CDR3 sequence reads: CASSDSSPGHDNTGELFF. The CDR3 nucleotides are TGTGCCAGCAGTGACTCGTCACCGGGTCACGATAACACCGGGGAGCTGTTTTTT.

The V call is TRBV6-6, the J call TRBJ2-1, with D tentatively TRBD2 (5 bases). The CDR3 is made up of 13 amino acids. V was trimmed by 2 bases and J by 10 bases, leaving 12 bases between them. CDR1 is MNHNY, CDR2 SVGAGI, per germline (reference sequence). The CDR3 DNA reads as TGTGCCAGCAGTTACCGATCAAGGGAGGAGCAGTTCTTC. This codes for CASSYRSREEQFF.